Listed here are 20 T cell receptor beta chains from one sample, sequenced in a study of molecular identifiers for immune sequencing clone quantification (dated by TCRdb to 2016 to 2019). The library was built by means of PCR. The data were produced on an Illumina HiSeq 4000. In TCRdb, the public reads were trimmed at Q25 with fastp and aligned with MiXCR, with productive beta chains retained. Rows matching on CDR3 protein sequence are summarized as one entry with the most common DNA and genes. Present in this sample are 60,000 to 70,000 distinct CDR3 sequences, under 20% of which were seen just once. 1.3% to 1.5% of the sample is in the top ten clones. Sequenced sample: naive CD8+ T cells from blood, with Jurkat cell RNA spiked in. The cell subset or site label, read with the paper, signifies: FACS-sorted CD8+CD4-CCR7+CD45RA+ naive T cells. These receptors all come from a human donor in good health. Some libraries in this study had Jurkat cell RNA spiked in.

This clonotype was recorded many times. The chain combines TRBV20-1 with TRBJ2-6; D uncertain. Trimming took off 5 bases at V and 0 bases at J, with 8 bases between the two ends. This CDR3 is built from 14 residues. Germline values: CDR1 DFQATT, CDR2 SNEGSKA (reference sequence). CDR3 nucleotides: TGCAGTGCTTCGGATAACTCTGGGGCCAACGTCCTGACTTTC. Translating gives CSASDNSGANVLTF.

This clonotype occurred many times. The chain couples TRBV7-8 to TRBJ2-1; tentative D call: TRBD2 (5 bases). Deletions cut 5 bases from V and 7 bases from J, with 15 bases between. The CDR3 totals 14 residues. Germline V gives CDR1 SGHVS, CDR2 FQNEAQ. Here the CDR3 DNA reads TGTGCCAGCAGCCCCCAGCTATCGGGGAATGAGCAGTTCTTC. This translates into CASSPQLSGNEQFF. Drawing the rest from reference TRBV7-8 and TRBJ2-1, the complete variable domain is GAGVSQSPRYKVAKRGQDVALRCDPISGHVSLFWYQQALGQGPEFLTYFQNEAQLDKSGLPSDRFFAERPEGSVSTLKIQRTQQEDSAVYLCASSPQLSGNEQFFGPGTRLTVL.

Worth noting for this clonotype: Being one base from a much bigger clone, this may be a read error. The CDR3 bases are TGTGCCAGCAGACCTCTAGCGGGGAGGGCAGATACGCAGTATTTT. Its translation: CASRPLAGRADTQYF. V and J are TRBV6-4 and TRBJ2-3; 9 nucleotides align to TRBD2. V shed 6 bases and J 4 bases; nucleotides not matched to a gene: 8. This CDR3 spans 15 amino acids. Germline assignment: CDR1 MRHNA and CDR2 SNTAGT.

This clonotype was counted ten times or more. The junction shows a germline mismatch at one end, possibly a read error. V is TRBV29-1 and J is TRBJ1-1; TRBD1 might be the D (5 bases). CDR3 length: 10 residues. Germline-derived CDR1 and CDR2 are SQVTM and ANQGSEA. CDR3 protein: CSVEEKPGLF. DNA of the CDR3: TGCAGCGTTGAAGAAAAGCCAGGGCTCTTT.

The chain employs TRBV10-3 and TRBJ2-7, with unresolved D. V lost 3 bases and J 3 bases, leaving 27 bases between the germline ends. The germline CDR1 and CDR2 sequences are ENHRY and SYGVKD. The CDR3 sequence is 19 residues long. The CDR3 sequence: CAISEARRSEDGQLYEQYF. The CDR3 nucleotides read TGTGCCATCAGTGAAGCCCGGCGGAGCGAGGACGGCCAGCTCTACGAGCAGTACTTC.

Of note for this clonotype: Just one base apart from a much larger clone, this may be a read error. The chain recombines TRBV14 with TRBJ2-7; 10 nucleotides agree with TRBD2. Trimming at V came to 1 base and at J to 6 bases, leaving 6 bases not matched to a gene. This CDR3 has 15 residues. The germline V gene has CDR1 SGHDN and CDR2 FVKESK. For the CDR3, the DNA is TGTGCCAGCAGCCAAGGTCCTAGCGGGAGCTGCGAGCAGTACTTC. Translation gives CASSQGPSGSCEQYF.

This clonotype was recorded many times. The rearrangement uses TRBV29-1 and TRBJ2-5; D might be TRBD2 (6 bases). The ends were cut back, 7 bases at V and 0 bases at J, with 9 bases in the middle. Germline CDR1 and CDR2: SQVTM and ANQGSEA. The CDR3 sequence is 12 residues long. This CDR3 is CSGWEDQETQYF. The DNA of the CDR3 is TGCAGCGGATGGGAGGACCAAGAGACCCAGTACTTC.

This clonotype was detected ten times or more. V gene TRBV6-5 combines with J gene TRBJ2-6; D remains unclear. V gave up 5 bases and J gave up 1 base, with 12 bases separating them. Germline-derived CDR1 and CDR2 are MNHEY and SVGAGI. The CDR3 has 16 residues. The CDR3 DNA is TGTGCCAGCAGTCCCCTCCCCCTGTCTGGGGCCAACGTCCTGACTTTC. Its translation is CASSPLPLSGANVLTF.

With regard to this clonotype: Given a much more abundant clone one base away, this may be a read error. No conserved phenylalanine or tryptophan is present at the end of the CDR3, so a read error is the likely explanation. The CDR3 nucleotides are TGTGCCAGCACCGGAGGGGCCCATTCCAGATACGAGCAGTACCTC. Translated: CASTGGAHSRYEQYL. The gene calls are TRBV11-2 and TRBJ2-7, with D tentatively TRBD2 (6 bases). Germline-derived CDR1 and CDR2 are SGHAT and FQNNGV. This CDR3 has 15 residues. Trimming removed 7 bases from V and 4 bases from J, with 20 bases in between.

In this sample, this clonotype turned up many times. The chain has TRBV20-1 and TRBJ2-7; no firm D call. The V gene's germline CDR1 is DFQATT and CDR2 SNEGSKA (reference sequence). The CDR3 length is 17 residues. Trimming removed 0 bases at V and 3 bases at J, with 21 bases between. In DNA form, the CDR3 reads TGCAGTGCTAGAGATCTTCGTTGGTCTAACAAGATCTACGAGCAGTACTTC. As protein: CSARDLRWSNKIYEQYF.

This clonotype appeared a few times. This chain links TRBV7-8 with TRBJ2-1; D gene unclear. The germline V and J ends were trimmed by 1 base and 2 bases, with 6 bases remaining between them. The CDR3 extends over 14 amino acids. Per the germline V gene, CDR1 is SGHVS and CDR2 is FQNEAQ. The CDR3, as DNA: TGTGCCAGCAGCTTAGTGATCGCCTACAATGAGCAGTTCTTC. Translated: CASSLVIAYNEQFF.

This chain links TRBV7-6 with TRBJ2-1; 7 nucleotides line up with TRBD2. CDR1 and CDR2 (germline): SGHVS, FNYEAQ. The ends lost 1 base at V and 8 bases at J; junction bases unmatched: 2. The length of the CDR3 is 13 residues. CDR3 nucleotides: TGTGCCAGCAGCTTAGGCGGGAGCGATGAGCAGTTCTTC. It codes for CASSLGGSDEQFF.

This clonotype was counted many times. V usage is TRBV11-3 and J usage is TRBJ2-3, with TRBD2 as a possible D gene (6 bases). The V gene lost 5 bases and the J gene lost 0 bases, with 12 bases spanning the gap. The CDR3 runs to 15 residues. Germline CDR1 is SGHNT and CDR2 is YENEEA. The CDR3 loop is CASSAGGTSTDTQYF. The CDR3 DNA reads as TGTGCCAGCAGCGCCGGCGGGACTAGCACAGATACGCAGTATTTT.

This clonotype was counted ten times or more. The V gene is TRBV6-4, the J gene TRBJ2-3, with D perhaps TRBD2 (6 bases). From germline, CDR1 is MRHNA and CDR2 SNTAGT. V lost 0 bases, J lost 4 bases, and 17 bases lay in between. The CDR3 runs to 17 residues. The CDR3 loop reads CASSDSFASDGPDTQYF. The CDR3 DNA reads as TGTGCCAGCAGTGACTCGTTCGCTAGCGATGGGCCAGATACGCAGTATTTT.

This clonotype was seen at least ten times. CDR3 coding DNA: TGCAGCGTGATACCGGGACAGGGGGGATCCGAGCAGTACTTC. The encoded protein is CSVIPGQGGSEQYF. This chain connects TRBV29-1 to TRBJ2-7, with TRBD1 identical over 11 bases. The V gene end was trimmed by 6 bases and the J gene end by 6 bases; junction bases not matched to a gene: 10. Germline V gene data show CDR1 as SQVTM and CDR2 as ANQGSEA. The CDR3 is 14 amino acids.

The CDR3 loop reads CASSLSIGLSSYEQYF. CDR3 in DNA: TGTGCCAGCAGTTTATCTATCGGGCTGAGCTCCTACGAGCAGTACTTC. The chain couples TRBV27 to TRBJ2-7; the D is unclear. The V gene's germline CDR1 is MNHEY and CDR2 SMNVEV (reference sequence). V was clipped by 0 bases and J by 0 bases, with 12 bases between them. This CDR3 comprises 16 residues.

This clonotype was counted many times. The chain recombines TRBV29-1 with TRBJ2-7; the D gene is possibly TRBD2 (5 bases). The CDR3 loop spans 13 amino acids. The V gene lost 2 bases and the J gene lost 7 bases, with 15 bases spanning the gap. CDR1 SQVTM and CDR2 ANQGSEA come from the germline V gene. CDR3 bases: TGCAGCGTTGAACAGGCTCAGCGAGGGGAGCAGTACTTC. Residues: CSVEQAQRGEQYF.

This clonotype was counted ten times or more. This chain uses TRBV9 with TRBJ1-2, with D unresolved. Deletions cut 1 base from V and 0 bases from J, with 13 bases between. This CDR3 has 16 amino acids. Germline loops: CDR1 SGDLS, CDR2 YYNGEE. The CDR3 coding sequence is TGTGCCAGCAGCGTATCCCAAGAGATGCCTAACTATGGCTACACCTTC. It is translated as CASSVSQEMPNYGYTF.

There are many counts of this clonotype. This chain uses TRBV4-1 with TRBJ1-6; D unclear. CDR1 is MGHRA, CDR2 YSYEKL, per germline. The CDR3 sequence is 13 residues long. V dropped 0 bases and J dropped 10 bases, with 7 bases sitting between them. The chain's CDR3 is CASSQESGSPLHF. CDR3 nucleotide sequence: TGCGCCAGCAGCCAAGAGTCGGGCTCACCCCTCCACTTT.

This clonotype appeared many times. The rearrangement links TRBV12-3 or TRBV12-4 to TRBJ1-3; D call uncertain. CDR3 length equals 20 residues. V dropped 3 bases and J dropped 0 bases, with 24 bases sitting between them. The CDR3 spells CASSFIIRWERRSSGNTIYF. The CDR3 DNA sequence: TGTGCCAGCAGTTTTATTATCCGGTGGGAGAGGCGGAGCTCTGGAAACACCATATATTTT.